The next 25 T cell receptor beta chains were all read from a single sample in a study of cytomegalovirus exposure and HLA in healthy donors. Amplification used 60 Vbeta primers and 13 Jbeta primers. Profiled with immunoSEQ multiplex PCR; TCRdb holds only in-frame clones, not every one. The table has about 110,000 clones, about 72% seen once. The sequenced sample consisted of PBMCs. The receptors come from a young man in good health and CMV-seronegative.

The chain is built from TRBV13 and TRBJ2-1; D may be TRBD2 (5 bases). Trimming shortened V by 4 bases and J by 5 bases, and 15 bases separated the two germline ends. Per the germline V gene, CDR1 is PRHDT and CDR2 is FYEKMQ (reference sequence). The CDR3 is 15 residues long. Here the CDR3 reads CASSSAESPNNEQFF. The CDR3, as DNA: TGTGCCAGCAGCTCAGCGGAGAGCCCTAACAATGAGCAGTTCTTC. The whole variable domain, filled in from reference TRBV13 and TRBJ2-1, reads AAGVIQSPRHLIKEKRETATLKCYPIPRHDTVYWYQQGPGQDPQFLISFYEKMQSDKGSIPDRFSAQQFSDYHSELNMSSLELGDSALYFCASSSAESPNNEQFFGPGTRLTVL.

The chain joins TRBV9 to TRBJ1-6; TRBD1 aligns across 7 bases. The CDR3 extends over 14 amino acids. J lost 14 bases, V lost 0 bases, and 8 bases had no gene match. The germline V gene has CDR1 SGDLS and CDR2 YYNGEE. CDR3 protein: CASSVGGGAAALHF. As DNA, the CDR3 is TGTGCCAGCAGCGTAGGAGGGGGCGCCGCAGCCCTCCACTTT.

The chain uses TRBV29-1 and TRBJ2-5; D uncertain. The CDR3 loop spans 12 amino acids. Germline V gene data show CDR1 as SQVTM and CDR2 as ANQGSEA. The V end was cut by 1 base, the J end by 4 bases, with 7 bases between. The CDR3: CSVEGHLETQYF. CDR3 bases: TGCAGCGTTGAAGGGCATCTAGAGACCCAGTACTTC.

The chain combines TRBV6-4 with TRBJ1-6, with D hard to call. V was trimmed by 11 bases and J by 0 bases, leaving 20 bases between them. The germline V gene has CDR1 MRHNA and CDR2 SNTAGT. The CDR3 loop spans 17 amino acids. The CDR3 bases are TGTGCCGCCACGCAACAAACTAAGAGCTCCTATAATTCACCCCTCCACTTT. This encodes CAATQQTKSSYNSPLHF.

The CDR3 loop is CASRYRAGDPYEQYF. The CDR3 DNA reads TGCGCCAGCAGGTACCGGGCGGGGGACCCCTACGAGCAGTACTTC. The V gene is TRBV5-1, the J gene TRBJ2-7; 7 bases match TRBD2. This CDR3 is built from 15 residues. Germline CDR1 and CDR2: SGHRS and YFSETQ. Unmatched junction bases numbered 10, after V lost 5 bases and J lost 2 bases.

The chain uses TRBV9 and TRBJ2-3, with 13 bases identical to TRBD2. Germline loops: CDR1 SGDLS, CDR2 YYNGEE. CDR3 size: 16 residues. After removal of 4 bases from V and 5 bases from J, the junction contained 7 bases not matched to a gene. CDR3 amino acids: CASSYTSGGARDTQYF. DNA for the CDR3: TGTGCCAGCAGCTATACTAGCGGGGGGGCCCGAGATACGCAGTATTTT.

This chain connects TRBV15 to TRBJ2-2, with TRBD2 matching over 8 bases. Germline V CDR1 and CDR2: LNHNV, YYDKDF (reference sequence). V dropped 4 bases and J dropped 1; count of bases not matched to a gene: 8. This CDR3 region has 17 residues. The CDR3 region is CATSKGGGPRNTGELFF. The DNA for the CDR3 is TGTGCCACCAGCAAGGGCGGGGGGCCAAGGAACACCGGGGAGCTGTTTTTT.

J is TRBJ1-1 and V is TRBV4-1, with a weak D call TRBD1 (5 bases). This CDR3 comprises 14 residues. Germline CDR1 MGHRA, CDR2 YSYEKL. V was cut by 0 bases and J by 11 bases, with 16 bases left in between. CDR3 coding DNA: TGCGCCAGCAGCCAAGAGGGACTCCCGCTGGGGGCTTTCTTT. Translating gives CASSQEGLPLGAFF.

The CDR3 nucleotides are TGTGCCAGCAGCTTAGACATGCGGGGTGAGGGAGAGACCCAGTACTTC. Its protein product is CASSLDMRGEGETQYF. J is TRBJ2-5 and V is TRBV7-2; the D gene is possibly TRBD2 (6 bases). CDR3 length: 16 amino acids. The germline V gene has CDR1 SGHTA and CDR2 FQGNSA. V lost 1 base and J lost 4, with 16 bases in between.

The rearrangement links TRBV6-5 to TRBJ2-5, with D perhaps TRBD1 (5 bases). Judging by the DNA end, TRBJ2-7 fits better; the J call may be wrong. CDR1 and CDR2 (germline): MNHEY, SVGAGI. This CDR3 has 15 residues. The CDR3 region has the DNA TGTGCCAGCAGTTACAACGCCGACAGCTCCTACGAGCAGTACTTC. This sequence encodes CASSYNADSSYEQYF.

V and J are TRBV5-1 and TRBJ2-1, with 13 bases matching TRBD2. Germline assignment: CDR1 SGHRS and CDR2 YFSETQ. The CDR3 length is 16 residues. The J segment lost 4 bases and the V segment lost 2 bases, leaving 3 bases of the junction unmatched. The CDR3 sequence is CASSFLLAGGYNEQFF. In DNA, the CDR3 is TGCGCCAGCAGCTTCCTACTAGCGGGGGGGTACAATGAGCAGTTCTTC.

Comments on this clone: Other DNA sequences from this sample encode an identical CDR3 as well. V gene TRBV5-6 combines with J gene TRBJ2-7; the D is unclear. V lost 0 bases and J lost 4, with 5 bases in between. The germline gives CDR1 SGHDT, CDR2 YYEEEE. The CDR3 sequence is 12 residues long. The DNA of the CDR3 is TGTGCCAGCAGCTTGGGCGGATACGAGCAGTACTTC. It yields the protein CASSLGGYEQYF.

This chain links TRBV7-8 with TRBJ2-7, with 11 positions matching TRBD2. CDR1 and CDR2 (germline): SGHVS, FQNEAQ. Losses at the gene ends were 3 bases for V and 4 bases for J; bases not matched to a gene: 2. The CDR3 is made up of 14 amino acids. CDR3 region: CASSLASGGYEQYF. DNA for the CDR3: TGTGCCAGCAGCTTGGCTAGCGGGGGGTACGAGCAGTACTTC.

This sequence joins TRBV6-1 and TRBJ1-2, with 7 bases lining up with TRBD1. The CDR3 sequence is 15 residues long. The germline gives CDR1 MNHNS, CDR2 SASEGT. The V and J ends lost 3 bases and 3 bases, in that order; junction bases with no gene match: 7. CDR3 sequence (DNA): TGTGCCAGCAGTGAGCGACAGGGCATGGACTATGGCTACACCTTC. It is translated as CASSERQGMDYGYTF.

The chain employs TRBV19 and TRBJ1-1, with D maybe TRBD1 (5 bases). This CDR3 region has 13 residues. Per the germline V gene, CDR1 is LNHDA and CDR2 is SQIVND (reference sequence). Trimming left V 7 bases short and J 3 bases short, with 12 bases between. CDR3 DNA: TGTGCCAGTACCTCCGACAGATACACTGAAGCTTTCTTT. The encoded protein is CASTSDRYTEAFF. Filled out from reference TRBV19 and TRBJ1-1, the complete variable domain reads DGGITQSPKYLFRKEGQNVTLSCEQNLNHDAMYWYRQDPGQGLRLIYYSQIVNDFQKGDIAEGYSVSREKKESFPLTVTSAQKNPTAFYLCASTSDRYTEAFFGQGTRLTVV.

This clone turned up a few times. The V gene is TRBV19, the J gene TRBJ2-3; 9 positions agree with TRBD1. V dropped 4 bases and J dropped 3; count of bases not matched to a gene: 2. CDR3 length: 14 residues. The V gene's germline CDR1 is LNHDA and CDR2 SQIVND (reference sequence). CDR3 nucleotide sequence: TGTGCCAGTAGTAGGGGACAGGGAACAGATACGCAGTATTTT. It translates to CASSRGQGTDTQYF.

V is TRBV2 and J is TRBJ2-7; TRBD1 might be the D (5 bases). Per the germline V gene, CDR1 is SNHLY and CDR2 is FYNNEI. The CDR3 is made up of 13 amino acids. Trimming took off 6 bases at V and 1 base at J, with 10 bases between the two ends. The CDR3 DNA follows: TGTGCCAGCAGCCCAGACAGTTCCTACGAGCAGTACTTC. Translated, it gives CASSPDSSYEQYF.

V and J are TRBV5-4 and TRBJ2-4; the match to TRBD1 covers 7 bases. The germline CDR1 and CDR2 sequences are SGHNT and YYREEE (reference sequence). Germline trimming cut 5 bases from V and 8 bases from J; bases unmatched to any gene: 7. The CDR3 has 13 residues. The CDR3, as DNA: TGTGCCAGCAGTTCGTGGGACAGCCACATTCAGTACTTC. Protein: CASSSWDSHIQYF.

The V gene is TRBV10-3, the J gene TRBJ1-2; 7 bases match TRBD1. V was clipped by 4 bases and J by 10 bases; unmatched bases: 9. The CDR3 is 13 amino acids. The germline V gene has CDR1 ENHRY and CDR2 SYGVKD. The CDR3, as DNA: TGTGCCATCAGTGTGTACGGACAGGCAGACTACACCTTC. Residues: CAISVYGQADYTF.

This clone was seen a few times. The CDR3 sequence is CASASGNGETQYF. CDR3 nucleotides: TGTGCCAGCGCTAGCGGGAATGGGGAGACCCAGTACTTC. V gene TRBV2 combines with J gene TRBJ2-5; 9 nucleotides match TRBD2. The CDR3 is 13 amino acids. V lost 8 bases, J lost 5 bases, and 6 bases stayed unmatched. Germline CDR1 is SNHLY and CDR2 is FYNNEI.

The chain couples TRBV7-2 to TRBJ2-3, with a possible D match to TRBD2 (7 bases). Germline V CDR1 and CDR2: SGHTA, FQGNSA. CDR3 length: 14 amino acids. With 3 bases removed from V and 1 base from J, the gap between germline ends came to 8 bases. This CDR3 reads CASSFGGRTDTQYF. The CDR3 DNA reads as TGTGCCAGCAGCTTCGGGGGGCGCACAGATACGCAGTATTTT.

This clone appeared a few times. This sequence joins TRBV11-2 and TRBJ2-7; TRBD1 matches at 7 bases. V gave up 5 bases and J gave up 2 bases; unmatched junction bases: 3. The CDR3 extends over 13 amino acids. CDR1 is SGHAT, CDR2 FQNNGV, per germline. The CDR3 DNA reads as TGTGCCAGCAGCCCCGGGACAGCCTACGAGCAGTACTTC. Protein sequence: CASSPGTAYEQYF.

The rearrangement uses TRBV7-7 and TRBJ2-5; no reliable D call. CDR3 length equals 12 residues. CDR1 and CDR2 (germline): SSHAT, FNYEAQ (reference sequence). Trimming stripped 5 bases from V and 4 bases from J, with 8 bases between. The CDR3 DNA is TGTGCCAGCAGCCCCCTAGGAGAGACCCAGTACTTC. It specifies CASSPLGETQYF.

This clone has just a few counts. J is TRBJ2-2 and V is TRBV9; TRBD1 agrees at 9 bases. The CDR3 length is 15 residues. The V segment lost 4 bases and the J segment 4 bases; nucleotides outside the gene matches: 5. CDR1 is SGDLS and CDR2 is YYNGEE in the germline V gene. CDR3 residues: CASSRGDRATGELFF. The CDR3 DNA reads TGTGCCAGCAGCCGGGGGGACAGGGCCACCGGGGAGCTGTTTTTT.

The rearrangement links TRBV9 to TRBJ1-6; D is possibly TRBD1 (5 bases). Trimming left V 3 bases short and J 4 bases short, with 5 bases between. There are 13 residues in the CDR3. Germline V gives CDR1 SGDLS, CDR2 YYNGEE. The CDR3: CASSGQYNSPLHF. The CDR3 DNA is TGTGCCAGCAGCGGACAGTATAATTCACCCCTCCACTTT.